A single T cell receptor (beta chain) is shown here with its context. The antigen remains unidentified. Primers for the PCR totalled 60 Vbeta and 13 Jbeta. Here immunoSEQ multiplex PCR was the method, and the copy in TCRdb shows in-frame clones only, minus some. Among under 150,000 clones listed, over 70% were seen once. This CDR3 is 16 amino acids long. V lost 4 bases and J 1 base, leaving 18 bases between the germline ends. CDR1 and CDR2 (germline): SQVTM, ANQGSEA. This specimen belongs to a study of cytomegalovirus exposure and HLA in healthy donors. Study-level background: Earlier results showed roughly 120 million unique TCR beta sequences derived from approximately 170 million T cells. Study results and limitations: In a later analysis, parvovirus B19, influenza, CMV and Epstein-Barr virus appeared linked to several top co-occurrence clusters.

The sequence was obtained from a woman in her sixties in good health and CMV-seropositive. The gene calls are TRBV29-1 and TRBJ2-3; tentatively, D is TRBD1 (7 bases). Sequencing used PBMCs. The CDR3, as DNA: TGCAGCGTTGCAGGGGGGACCGTAACACGCACAGATACGCAGTATTTT. Amino acid sequence: CSVAGGTVTRTDTQYF.